The source of this T cell receptor (beta chain) is a study of multiple sclerosis patients with progressive multifocal leukoencephalopathy. Each PCR contained spiked synthetic TR CDR3 controls spanning every V-J pairing. Using immunoSEQ multiplex PCR, the repertoire was profiled, and TCRdb retains in-frame clones only, with some absent. The sample has about 30,000 clones, more than 85% seen once; the top ten hold less than 3.5%. Details on this clone: Its antigen is still unknown.

V was shortened by 0 bases and J by 10 bases, with 10 bases between the two germline ends. The CDR3 consists of 13 residues. Looked up from germline, CDR1 is SGHVS and CDR2 is FQNEAQ. Sample time point: time of PML onset. PML was diagnosed clinically and by MRI, then confirmed by JC virus DNA in cerebrospinal fluid. Whole-study results and caveats: Most PML patients had lower entropy, suggesting less diverse TRB repertoires. No common TRBV or TRBJ usage or pairing appeared at PML.

The sequence was obtained from a human donor with progressive multifocal leukoencephalopathy. The chain couples TRBV7-8 to TRBJ1-5; no definite D call. This sample comprised PBMCs, obtained from a patient treated with natalizumab. CDR3 residues: CASSLAQKDPQHF. CDR3 bases: TGTGCCAGCAGCTTAGCGCAGAAGGATCCCCAGCATTTT. The full variable domain, in which reference TRBV7-8 and TRBJ1-5 provide the parts outside the CDR3, is GAGVSQSPRYKVAKRGQDVALRCDPISGHVSLFWYQQALGQGPEFLTYFQNEAQLDKSGLPSDRFFAERPEGSVSTLKIQRTQQEDSAVYLCASSLAQKDPQHFGDGTRLSIL.